The sequence of this T cell receptor (beta chain) was determined in a study of blood T cell repertoires in COVID-19. Study as a whole: PBMCs, B-cell-depleted T cells, or T cells were the source of the cDNA or gDNA that made up the material.

Profiled with immunoSEQ multiplex PCR; TCRdb holds only in-frame clones, not every one. The data contain under 200,000 clones, over 80% of them seen just once; the ten biggest clones take up about an eighth. V lost 0 bases and J 1 base, leaving 12 bases between the germline ends. Germline V gives CDR1 SGHRS, CDR2 YFSETQ. This CDR3 is built from 16 residues. This TCR was sampled from a man aged 65 to 85 who had recovered from COVID-19. The sample was peripheral blood. V is TRBV5-1 and J is TRBJ2-3, with no clear D. The CDR3, as DNA: TGCGCCAGCAGCTTGGCTGCGTCATCCCGCACAGATACGCAGTATTTT. The encoded protein is CASSLAASSRTDTQYF.